The source of this T cell receptor beta chain is a study of Graves' ophthalmopathy and Graves' hyperthyroidism. There are many counts of this clonotype. The authors amplified TCR beta CDR3 regions, and they did so from RNA transcripts for repertoire sequencing. HTBI primers were used in a first-round RT-PCR, which preceded a second-round multiplex PCR. TCRdb used MiXCR to reprocess the multiplex PCR reads, holding one entry per CDR3 protein. Of about 220,000 distinct CDR3 sequences listed, approximately 21% were seen once; the top ten hold roughly 40%. Germline assignment: CDR1 ENHRY and CDR2 SYGVKD. The CDR3 has 16 amino acids. The J segment lost 2 bases and the V segment lost 6 bases, leaving 12 bases of the junction unmatched.

The source material was peripheral blood. V and J are TRBV10-3 and TRBJ2-5; 7 bases align to TRBD2. This clonotype was obtained from a woman aged 45-65 years with Graves' ophthalmopathy. The CDR3 loop reads CAIRGGRGGRQETQYF. Here the CDR3 DNA reads TGTGCCATCAGGGGAGGGAGGGGCGGACGACAAGAGACCCAGTACTTC.